The rows below give T cell receptor beta chains drawn from one sample of a study of OX40 agonist ivuxolimab in advanced cancers. Here immunoSEQ multiplex PCR was the method, and the copy in TCRdb shows in-frame clones only, minus some. The sample yields 95,000 to 110,000 clones, 85% to 95% seen once. The input for sequencing was CD4+ or CD8+ T cells sorted from blood, taken in a trial of the OX40 agonist ivuxolimab. The receptors come from an adult with an advanced solid tumor such as melanoma, head and neck, liver or kidney cancer. Each CDR3 is given with its conserved first and last residue. Each record gives: D gene, J gene, clone size, V gene, CDR3 protein, CDR3 DNA. D genes are given only for firm matches. Part of the rows lack a size; the others show once, few, many or a class for expanded clones.

NA	TRBJ2-7	NA	TRBV9	CASSVGLGREGEQYF	TGTGCCAGCAGCGTAGGCCTCGGGAGAGAAGGCGAGCAGTACTTC
NA	TRBJ1-1	NA	TRBV30	CAWTRGGGFRSSAFF	TGTGCCTGGACCCGAGGCGGTGGCTTCCGATCCTCGGCTTTCTTT
NA	TRBJ1-1	NA	TRBV6-5	CASSYSELGLEAFF	TGTGCCAGCAGTTACTCTGAGCTTGGACTTGAAGCTTTCTTT
TRBD2	TRBJ2-3	NA	TRBV29-1	CSVEDETSGSRTDTQYF	TGCAGCGTTGAAGATGAGACTAGCGGGAGCCGCACAGATACGCAGTATTTT
NA	TRBJ2-5	NA	TRBV4-1	CASSQVHLETQYF	TGCGCCAGCAGCCAAGTACATCTAGAGACCCAGTACTTC
TRBD1	TRBJ1-3	NA	TRBV25-1	CASSEGTVSGNTIYF	TGTGCCAGCAGTGAGGGGACAGTCTCTGGAAACACCATATATTTT
TRBD2	TRBJ2-5	NA	TRBV29-1	CSVERTSGQETQYF	TGCAGCGTGGAGCGGACTAGCGGCCAAGAGACCCAGTACTTC
NA	TRBJ2-7	NA	TRBV7-2	CASSLGLAAYEQYF	TGTGCCAGCAGCTTAGGGTTAGCGGCATACGAGCAGTACTTC
TRBD2	TRBJ2-1	NA	TRBV4-3	CASSQTTGLVSYNEQFF	TGCGCCAGCAGCCAGACAACCGGACTAGTATCCTACAATGAGCAGTTCTTC
NA	TRBJ1-5	NA	TRBV9	CASSPDLVQPQHF	TGTGCCAGCAGCCCCGACCTAGTACAGCCCCAGCATTTT
NA	TRBJ1-2	NA	TRBV28	CASRPTGTGYGYTF	TGTGCCAGCAGACCAACCGGGACTGGTTATGGCTACACCTTC
TRBD2	TRBJ2-3	NA	TRBV9	CASSARRAGGPDTQYF	TGTGCCAGCAGCGCCCGCCGAGCGGGAGGGCCAGATACGCAGTATTTT
NA	TRBJ2-1	NA	TRBV5-4	CASSSREKGYEQFF	TGTGCCAGCAGCTCGAGGGAGAAAGGATATGAGCAGTTCTTC
NA	TRBJ1-2	NA	TRBV2	CASPIMTDVLPYGYTF	TGTGCCAGCCCTATTATGACGGACGTTTTACCCTATGGCTACACCTTC
TRBD1	TRBJ2-3	few	TRBV5-1	CASSLTGVRGSPSTDTQYF	TGCGCCAGCAGCTTGACAGGGGTCCGCGGCAGTCCAAGCACAGATACGCAGTATTTT
TRBD2	TRBJ2-1	NA	TRBV7-2	CASRPPAGGTSRGEQFF	TGTGCCAGCAGACCCCCCGCGGGCGGGACTAGCCGCGGTGAGCAGTTCTTC
TRBD1	TRBJ2-7	NA	TRBV9	CASSVLPGQTYEQYF	TGTGCCAGCAGCGTATTACCGGGACAGACCTACGAGCAGTACTTC
NA	TRBJ2-1	NA	TRBV18	CASSPASPGYEQFF	TGTGCCAGCTCACCAGCTAGCCCTGGATATGAGCAGTTCTTC
TRBD2	TRBJ2-1	NA	TRBV6-1	CASRDLADEQFF	TGTGCCAGCAGGGATCTAGCGGATGAGCAGTTCTTC
NA	TRBJ2-7	NA	TRBV19	CASSKGGDRSYEQYF	TGTGCCAGTAGTAAAGGTGGGGATCGGAGCTACGAGCAGTACTTC
NA	TRBJ1-1	NA	TRBV11-2	CASRPGLRGHMMNTEAFF	TGTGCCAGCAGACCCGGTCTGAGGGGTCATATGATGAACACTGAAGCTTTCTTT
TRBD1	TRBJ2-1	NA	TRBV5-1	CASSSGTGYNEQFF	TGCGCCAGCAGCTCCGGGACAGGGTACAATGAGCAGTTCTTC
NA	TRBJ2-3	NA	TRBV7-2	CASSLAQGDTQYF	TGTGCCAGCAGCTTAGCGCAGGGGGATACGCAGTATTTT
TRBD1	TRBJ2-1	NA	TRBV5-6	CASSFPGDREQFF	TGTGCCAGCAGCTTTCCGGGGGACAGGGAGCAGTTCTTC
NA	TRBJ2-7	NA	TRBV10-3	CAISEGGYEQYF	TGTGCCATCAGTGAAGGAGGTTACGAGCAGTACTTC
NA	TRBJ2-7	NA	TRBV27	CASSLYGDYSYEQYF	TGTGCCAGCAGCCTGTATGGCGACTACTCCTACGAGCAGTACTTC
NA	TRBJ1-5	NA	TRBV4-3	CASSQDQSDQPQHF	TGCGCCAGCAGCCAAGACCAGTCTGATCAGCCCCAGCATTTT